This T cell receptor (beta chain) was captured by sequencing in a study of Graves' ophthalmopathy and Graves' hyperthyroidism. V lost 4 bases to trimming and J lost 1 base, with 10 bases between them. Germline V gene data show CDR1 as SNHLY and CDR2 as FYNNEI. The CDR3 runs to 14 residues. TCR beta CDR3 amplification used RNA transcripts. RT-PCR with HTBI primers came first, then second-round multiplex PCR. Using its own MiXCR run on the multiplex PCR reads, TCRdb lists one record per CDR3 protein. Of 340,000 or so distinct CDR3 sequences listed, roughly 15% are singletons. Orbital computed tomography, together with clinical symptoms, serum thyroxine, TRAb and thyroid ultrasound, was used for diagnosis.

The specimen was peripheral blood. The rearrangement joins TRBV2 to TRBJ2-5, with a weak D call TRBD1 (6 bases). This clonotype was obtained from an adult man with Graves' ophthalmopathy. CDR3 residues: CASSADRSQETQYF. In DNA, the CDR3 is TGTGCCAGCAGTGCCGACAGGTCCCAAGAGACCCAGTACTTC.